This T cell receptor beta chain stems from a study of monozygotic twins with inflammatory bowel disease. Findings and limits, study-wide: Differing T cell subtypes remained indistinguishable.

About this clonotype itself: Its antigen is unknown.

CDR3 length: 13 amino acids. Germline V gives CDR1 SEHNR, CDR2 FQNEAQ (reference sequence). Reanalyzing the 5' RACE reads, TCRdb keeps one entry per CDR3 protein, without DNA. This sample lists roughly 300,000 distinct CDR3 sequences; its ten largest clones have less than 6.5%. The receptor was isolated from a human donor with ulcerative colitis or Crohn's disease, or a healthy co-twin of an affected twin (not recorded which). The V gene is TRBV7-9, the J gene TRBJ2-5; there is no DNA to check the TCRdb D call of TRBD2. Sequenced sample: blood. The CDR3 is CASSLGFSGTQYF.